This is a list of T cell receptor beta chains from one sample in a study of blood T cell repertoires in COVID-19. Sequencing was performed with immunoSEQ multiplex PCR; in TCRdb, only in-frame clones are kept and a portion is missing. The sample yields roughly 60,000 clones, 75% to 85% seen once. The sample consisted of peripheral blood. The receptors stem from a human donor in a cohort sampled during active COVID-19. CDR3s include the opening cysteine and the closing phenylalanine or tryptophan. The D gene is left open where the match is weak. A clone size is listed for some rows: how often the clone was seen (once, few, many), or a class if it is expanded.

clone_size,d_call,v_call,j_call,cdr3_nt,cdr3_aa
.,TRBD1,TRBV7-2,TRBJ1-4,TGTGCCAGCAGCCGCAACCCCGCTCAGGGGGGAATTGAAAAACTGTTTTTT,CASSRNPAQGGIEKLFF
once,.,TRBV12-3/TRBV12-4,TRBJ1-2,TGTGCCAGCAGTTCAGGTACAGATCATGGCTACACCTTC,CASSSGTDHGYTF
.,.,TRBV7-8,TRBJ1-4,TGTGCCAGCAGCTTAGCAGGGGCTTTGGGAAAACTGTTTTTT,CASSLAGALGKLFF
.,.,TRBV19,TRBJ1-3,TGTGCCAGTAGTATAGGGGCAGGATCTCGAAACACCATATATTTT,CASSIGAGSRNTIYF
.,.,TRBV7-9,TRBJ2-3,TGTGCCAGCAGACCCGGGGTATCCGGAGATACGCAGTATTTT,CASRPGVSGDTQYF
.,TRBD1,TRBV10-3,TRBJ1-2,TGTGCCATCAGTGAGTCGGTTAACCGGGGACAGGGGGCCGATGGCTACACCTTC,CAISESVNRGQGADGYTF
.,TRBD2,TRBV27,TRBJ2-1,TGTGTCAGCAGGCGACTAGCGGGGGGGCCAGGGAATGAGCAGTTCTTC,CVSRRLAGGPGNEQFF
.,.,TRBV27,TRBJ1-4,TGTGCCACCCGGAGGGCGTCCGATAATGAAAAACTGTTTTTT,CATRRASDNEKLFF
.,TRBD1,TRBV30,TRBJ1-4,TGTGCCTGGAGCACCGGGACAGGGGATGAAAAACTGTTTTTT,CAWSTGTGDEKLFF
.,.,TRBV5-4,TRBJ1-1,TGTGCCAGCAGCTTGTCTCCGAACACTGAAGCTTTCTTT,CASSLSPNTEAFF
.,TRBD1,TRBV11-3,TRBJ2-2,TGTGCCAGCAGCCACCGGGACAGGTCCCCCGCCGGGGAGCTGTTTTTT,CASSHRDRSPAGELFF
.,TRBD1,TRBV20-1,TRBJ2-5,TGCAGTGCTAGTAGATCGACAGGGATGGAGACCCAGTACTTC,CSASRSTGMETQYF
once,TRBD2,TRBV27,TRBJ2-1,TGTGCCAGCAGACTAGCGGGGGGCTCCTACAATGAGCAGTTCTTC,CASRLAGGSYNEQFF
.,.,TRBV5-5,TRBJ1-2,TGTGCCAGCAGCTTGTCTCGACACGCCAACTATGGCTACACCTTC,CASSLSRHANYGYTF
.,TRBD1,TRBV11-3,TRBJ1-4,TGTGCCAGCAGCCAAAGGAGGACAGGGGGCGGTGGTGAAAAACTGTTTTTT,CASSQRRTGGGGEKLFF